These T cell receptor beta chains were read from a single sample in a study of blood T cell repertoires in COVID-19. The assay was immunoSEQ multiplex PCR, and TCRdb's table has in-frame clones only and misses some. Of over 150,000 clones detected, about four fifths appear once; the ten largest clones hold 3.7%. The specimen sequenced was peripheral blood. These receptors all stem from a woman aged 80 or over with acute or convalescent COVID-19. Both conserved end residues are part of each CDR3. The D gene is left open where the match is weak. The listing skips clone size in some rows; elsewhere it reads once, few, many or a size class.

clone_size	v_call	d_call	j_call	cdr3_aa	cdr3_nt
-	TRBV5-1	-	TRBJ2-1	CASSQTGDVTNEQFF	TGCGCCAGCAGCCAAACAGGTGACGTTACGAATGAGCAGTTCTTC
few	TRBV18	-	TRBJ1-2	CASSPRTENYGYTF	TGTGCCAGCTCACCAAGGACAGAAAACTATGGCTACACCTTC
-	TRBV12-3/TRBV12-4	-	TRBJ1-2	CASAGRVGYGYTF	TGTGCCAGCGCGGGGCGAGTAGGCTATGGCTACACCTTC
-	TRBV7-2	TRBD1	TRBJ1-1	CASSSGQENTEAFF	TGTGCCAGCAGCTCGGGACAGGAAAACACTGAAGCTTTCTTT
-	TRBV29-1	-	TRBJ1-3	CSVRRGGNTIYF	TGCAGCGTTCGTAGAGGGGGAAACACCATATATTTT
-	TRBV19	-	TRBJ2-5	CASSPGHIGETQYF	TGTGCCAGTAGCCCGGGACACATCGGAGAGACCCAGTACTTC
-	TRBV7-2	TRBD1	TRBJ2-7	CASSPTSGQGYEQYF	TGTGCCAGCAGCCCTACCTCTGGACAGGGATACGAGCAGTACTTC
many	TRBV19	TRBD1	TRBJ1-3	CASSNRDSSPSSYF	TGTGCCAGTAGTAACCGGGACAGCAGTCCGTCGTCTTATTTT
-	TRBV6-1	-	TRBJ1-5	CASSGWGTTGQNQPQHF	TGTGCCAGCAGTGGGTGGGGCACGACCGGGCAGAATCAGCCCCAGCATTTT
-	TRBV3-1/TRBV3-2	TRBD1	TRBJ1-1	CASSWRQGWTEAFF	TGTGCCAGCAGCTGGAGACAGGGGTGGACTGAAGCTTTCTTT
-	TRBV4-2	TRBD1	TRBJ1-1	CASSQVGTANTEAFF	TGTGCCAGCAGCCAAGTGGGGACAGCGAACACTGAAGCTTTCTTT
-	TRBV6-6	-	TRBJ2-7	CASSKDSSYEQYF	TGTGCCAGCAGTAAGGACAGCTCCTACGAGCAGTACTTC
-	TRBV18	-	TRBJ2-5	CASSPAGETQYF	TGTGCCAGCTCACCGGCGGGAGAGACCCAGTACTTC
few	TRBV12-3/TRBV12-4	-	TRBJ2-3	CASSSNTDTQYF	TGTGCCAGCAGTTCCAACACAGATACGCAGTATTTT
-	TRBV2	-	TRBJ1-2	CASGLESGAGGYTF	TGTGCCAGCGGTCTCGAGTCGGGCGCGGGCGGCTACACCTTC
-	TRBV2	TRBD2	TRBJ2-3	CATRTSGRSDTQYF	TGTGCCACCCGGACTAGCGGGAGGTCGGATACGCAGTATTTT
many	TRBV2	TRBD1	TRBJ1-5	CASSESRGSQPQHF	TGTGCCAGCAGTGAGTCCAGGGGGAGTCAGCCCCAGCATTTT